This T cell receptor beta chain was observed in a study of regulatory T cells in long-lasting Graves disease. Study-level background: Positivity for TSH receptor antibodies plus over 5 years of antithyroid drugs meant persistent Graves' disease. Study-level findings and limits: Persistent patients had a count of shared public clonotypes (approximately 2,800) that exceeded that of new patients (almost 1,000).

CDR1 and CDR2 from the germline V gene are SGHRS and YFSETQ. CDR3 length equals 12 residues. V gave up 6 bases and J gave up 6 bases, with 12 bases separating them. The authors built TCR beta libraries using iRepertoire HTBI primers and Arm-PCR of CDR3 regions. Per the authors' pipeline: Among the samples, 62 TRBV and some 15 TRBJ segments were identified. Via MiXCR, TCRdb re-called the multiplex PCR reads, giving one row per CDR3 protein. The V and J calls were not made by the authors but by TCRdb's processing. Found here are 420,000 or so distinct CDR3 sequences, around 22% of them singletons; the top ten hold about a quarter. Time point: persistent/refractory GD, antithyroid drugs over 5 years with positive TRAb. The TCR library was made from RNA that had been extracted from PBMCs in TRIzol. This clonotype was recorded many times. What it binds is unknown.

This material consisted of peripheral blood mononuclear cells (PBMCs), taken when the disease was refractory, from a patient treated with antithyroid drugs. This TCR was sampled from a female donor with Graves disease. The chain uses TRBV5-1 and TRBJ1-2; a weak D match, TRBD1 (6 bases). This chain's CDR3 is CASTETGNGYTF. The CDR3, as DNA: TGCGCCAGCACCGAGACAGGAAATGGCTACACCTTC.